Described below is a single TCR beta chain sequence and its context. The data stem from a study of shared clonotypes between healthy human individuals. Samples underwent the assay at deep level. Data came from immunoSEQ multiplex PCR; TCRdb stores just in-frame clones and leaves some out. The table records some 550,000 clones, about 96% of them present only once. V lost 5 bases to trimming and J lost 8 bases, with 19 bases between them. The CDR3 has 15 residues. Germline V gives CDR1 SGHVS, CDR2 FNYEAQ. The TCR was taken from a woman between 25 and 40 years old in good health. V is TRBV7-6 and J is TRBJ1-3, with no clear D. The sample taken for sequencing was naive CD4+ T cells sorted from blood. The subset here: CD45RA+ positively selected. The CDR3 DNA is TGTGCCAGCAGCCGCCGGGAAGGGCCCGGAGACACCATATATTTT. Translating gives CASSRREGPGDTIYF.